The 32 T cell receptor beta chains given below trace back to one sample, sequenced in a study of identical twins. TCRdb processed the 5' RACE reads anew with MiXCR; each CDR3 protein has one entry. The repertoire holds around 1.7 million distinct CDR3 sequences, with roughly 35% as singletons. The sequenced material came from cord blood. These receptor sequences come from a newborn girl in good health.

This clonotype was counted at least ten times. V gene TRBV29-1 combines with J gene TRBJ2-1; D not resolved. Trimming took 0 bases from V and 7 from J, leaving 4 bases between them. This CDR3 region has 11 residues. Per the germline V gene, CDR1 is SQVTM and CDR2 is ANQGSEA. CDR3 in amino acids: CSVEEGNEQFF. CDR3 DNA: TGCAGCGTTGAAGAGGGGAATGAGCAGTTCTTC.

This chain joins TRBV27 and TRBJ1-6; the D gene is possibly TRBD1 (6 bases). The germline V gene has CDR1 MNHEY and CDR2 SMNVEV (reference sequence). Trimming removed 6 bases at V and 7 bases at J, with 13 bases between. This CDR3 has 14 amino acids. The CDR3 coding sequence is TGTGCCAGCAGCCCCGCCGGGGGCAATTCACCCCTCCACTTT. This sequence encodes CASSPAGGNSPLHF.

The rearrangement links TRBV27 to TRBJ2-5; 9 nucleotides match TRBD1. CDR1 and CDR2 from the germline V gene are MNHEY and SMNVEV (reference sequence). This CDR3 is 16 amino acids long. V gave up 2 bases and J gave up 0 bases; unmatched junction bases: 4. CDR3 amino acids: CASSLIGTGYQETQYF. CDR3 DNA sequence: TGTGCCAGCAGTTTAATCGGGACAGGGTACCAAGAGACCCAGTACTTC.

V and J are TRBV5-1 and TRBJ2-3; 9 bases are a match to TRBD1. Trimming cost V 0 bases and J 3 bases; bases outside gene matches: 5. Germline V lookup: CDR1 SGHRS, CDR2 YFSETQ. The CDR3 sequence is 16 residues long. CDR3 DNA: TGCGCCAGCAGCTTGGACAGGGGGCTGGGGACAGATACGCAGTATTTT. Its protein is CASSLDRGLGTDTQYF.

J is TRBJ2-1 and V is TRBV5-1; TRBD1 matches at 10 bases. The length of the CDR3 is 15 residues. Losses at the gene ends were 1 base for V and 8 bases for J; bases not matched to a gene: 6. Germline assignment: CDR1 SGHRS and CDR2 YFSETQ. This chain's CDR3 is CASSLRTGGFDEQFF. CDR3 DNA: TGCGCCAGCAGCTTGAGGACAGGGGGTTTCGATGAGCAGTTCTTC.

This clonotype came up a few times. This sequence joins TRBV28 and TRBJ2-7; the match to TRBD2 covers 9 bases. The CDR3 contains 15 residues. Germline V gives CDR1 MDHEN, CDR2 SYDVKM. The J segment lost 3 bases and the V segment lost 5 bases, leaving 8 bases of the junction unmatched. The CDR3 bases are TGTGCCAGCAGTACCCCCACAGCGGGGGGCTACGAGCAGTACTTC. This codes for CASSTPTAGGYEQYF. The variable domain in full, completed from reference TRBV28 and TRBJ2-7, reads DVKVTQSSRYLVKRTGEKVFLECVQDMDHENMFWYRQDPGLGLRLIYFSYDVKMKEKGDIPEGYSVSREKKERFSLILESASTNQTSMYLCASSTPTAGGYEQYFGPGTRLTVT.

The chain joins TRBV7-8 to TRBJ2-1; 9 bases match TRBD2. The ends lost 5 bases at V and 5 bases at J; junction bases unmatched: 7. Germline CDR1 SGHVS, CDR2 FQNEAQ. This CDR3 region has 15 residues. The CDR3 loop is CASSRGGAFDNEQFF. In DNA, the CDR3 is TGTGCCAGCAGCCGCGGGGGGGCGTTTGACAATGAGCAGTTCTTC.

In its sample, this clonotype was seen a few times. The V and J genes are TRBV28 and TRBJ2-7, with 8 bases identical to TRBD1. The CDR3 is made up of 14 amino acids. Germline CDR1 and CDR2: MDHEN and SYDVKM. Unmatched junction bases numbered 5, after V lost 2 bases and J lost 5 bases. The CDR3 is CASSLTDRENEQYF. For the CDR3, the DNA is TGTGCCAGCAGTTTAACGGACAGGGAGAACGAGCAGTACTTC.

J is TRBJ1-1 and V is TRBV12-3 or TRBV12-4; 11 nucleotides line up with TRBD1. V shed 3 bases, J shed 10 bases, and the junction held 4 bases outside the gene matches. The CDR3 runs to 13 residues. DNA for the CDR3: TGTGCCAGCAGTTTCGGGACAGGGGGTACAGCTTTCTTT. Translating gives CASSFGTGGTAFF.

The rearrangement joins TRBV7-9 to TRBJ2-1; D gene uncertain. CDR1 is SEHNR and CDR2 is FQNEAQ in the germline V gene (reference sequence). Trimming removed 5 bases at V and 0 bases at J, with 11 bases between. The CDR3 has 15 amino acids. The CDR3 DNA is TGTGCCAGCAGCAAGGTACAGAGCTCCTACAATGAGCAGTTCTTC. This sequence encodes CASSKVQSSYNEQFF.

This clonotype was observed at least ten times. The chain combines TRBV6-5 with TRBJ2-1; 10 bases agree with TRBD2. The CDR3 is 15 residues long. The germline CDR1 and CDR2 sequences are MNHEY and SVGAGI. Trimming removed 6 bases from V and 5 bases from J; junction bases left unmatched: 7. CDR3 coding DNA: TGTGCCAGCAGCCGTACTAGCGGGGCCCACAATGAGCAGTTCTTC. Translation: CASSRTSGAHNEQFF.

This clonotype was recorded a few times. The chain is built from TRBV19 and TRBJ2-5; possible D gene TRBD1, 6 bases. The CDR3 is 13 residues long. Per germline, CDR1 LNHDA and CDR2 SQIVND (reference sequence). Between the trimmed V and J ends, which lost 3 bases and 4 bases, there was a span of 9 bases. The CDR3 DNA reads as TGTGCCAGTAGTATCGTCAGGGGAGAGACCCAGTACTTC. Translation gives CASSIVRGETQYF.

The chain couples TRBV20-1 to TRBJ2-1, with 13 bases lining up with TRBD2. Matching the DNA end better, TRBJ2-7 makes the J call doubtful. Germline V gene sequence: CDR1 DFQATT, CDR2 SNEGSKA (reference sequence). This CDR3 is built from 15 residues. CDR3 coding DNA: TGCAGTGCACAGACTAGCGGGAGGTCCTACAATGAGCAGTACTTC. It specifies CSAQTSGRSYNEQYF.

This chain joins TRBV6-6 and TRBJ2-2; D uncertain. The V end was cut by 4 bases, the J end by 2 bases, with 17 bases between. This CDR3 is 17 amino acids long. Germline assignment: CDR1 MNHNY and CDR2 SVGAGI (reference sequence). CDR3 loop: CASSLPQKGGNTGELFF. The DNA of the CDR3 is TGTGCCAGCAGTTTGCCCCAGAAGGGTGGAAACACCGGGGAGCTGTTTTTT.

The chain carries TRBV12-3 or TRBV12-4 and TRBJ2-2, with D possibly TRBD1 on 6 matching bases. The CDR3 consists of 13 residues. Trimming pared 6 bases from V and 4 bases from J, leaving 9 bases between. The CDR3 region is CASRDSFTGELFF. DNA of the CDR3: TGTGCCAGCAGGGACAGTTTCACCGGGGAGCTGTTTTTT.

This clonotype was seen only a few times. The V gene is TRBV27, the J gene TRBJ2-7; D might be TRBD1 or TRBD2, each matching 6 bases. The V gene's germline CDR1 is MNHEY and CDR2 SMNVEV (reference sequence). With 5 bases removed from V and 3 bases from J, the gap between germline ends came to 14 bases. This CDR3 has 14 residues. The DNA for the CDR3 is TGTGCCAGCAGTCCCCAACAGGGAGGCTACGAGCAGTACTTC. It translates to CASSPQQGGYEQYF.

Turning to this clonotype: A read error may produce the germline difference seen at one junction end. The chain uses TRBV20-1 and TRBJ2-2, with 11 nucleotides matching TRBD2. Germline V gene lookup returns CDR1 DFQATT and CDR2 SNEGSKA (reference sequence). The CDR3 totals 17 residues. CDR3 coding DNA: TGCAGCGCTAGAGGGTCTAGCGGGGGGAAGAACACCGGGGAGCTGTTTTTT. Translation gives CSARGSSGGKNTGELFF.

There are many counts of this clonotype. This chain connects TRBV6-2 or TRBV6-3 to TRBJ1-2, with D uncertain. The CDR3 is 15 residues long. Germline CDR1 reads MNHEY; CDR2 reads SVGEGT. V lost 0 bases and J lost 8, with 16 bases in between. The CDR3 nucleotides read TGTGCCAGCAGTTACTCGCGGAAGTTAAGTGGGGGCTACACCTTC. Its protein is CASSYSRKLSGGYTF.

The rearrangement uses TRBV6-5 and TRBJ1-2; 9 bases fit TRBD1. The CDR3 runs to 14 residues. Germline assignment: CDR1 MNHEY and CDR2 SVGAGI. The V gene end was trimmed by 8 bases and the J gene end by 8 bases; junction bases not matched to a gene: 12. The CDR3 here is CASGTGTGFGGYTF. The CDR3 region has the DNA TGTGCCAGCGGAACCGGGACAGGGTTCGGCGGCTACACCTTC.

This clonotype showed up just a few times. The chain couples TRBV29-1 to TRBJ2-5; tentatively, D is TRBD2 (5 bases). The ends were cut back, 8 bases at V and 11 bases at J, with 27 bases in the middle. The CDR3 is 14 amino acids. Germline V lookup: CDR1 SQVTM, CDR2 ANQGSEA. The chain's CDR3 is CSTDDTWTSNEQYF. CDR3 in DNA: TGCAGCACTGACGACACCTGGACTTCAAATGAGCAGTACTTC.

DNA for the CDR3: TGTGCCAGCAGTCCTTTAGGGGGCTCAATCACTGAAGCTTTCTTT. It yields the protein CASSPLGGSITEAFF. The rearrangement joins TRBV6-6 to TRBJ1-1, with 7 positions matching TRBD1. The V segment lost 5 bases and the J segment 4 bases; nucleotides outside the gene matches: 10. This CDR3 has 15 amino acids. The germline CDR1 and CDR2 sequences are MNHNY and SVGAGI (reference sequence).

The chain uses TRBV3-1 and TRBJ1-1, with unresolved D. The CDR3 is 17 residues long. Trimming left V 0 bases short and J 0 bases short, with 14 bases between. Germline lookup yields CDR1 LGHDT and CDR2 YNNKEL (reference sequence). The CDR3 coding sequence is TGTGCCAGCAGCCAAGAAGATGGGTTAGAGATGAACACTGAAGCTTTCTTT. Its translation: CASSQEDGLEMNTEAFF.

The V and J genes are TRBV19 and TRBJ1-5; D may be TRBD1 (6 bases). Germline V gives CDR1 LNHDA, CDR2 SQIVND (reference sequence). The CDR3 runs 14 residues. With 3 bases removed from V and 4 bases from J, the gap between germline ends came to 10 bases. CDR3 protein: CASSIRGQNQPQHF. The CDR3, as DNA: TGTGCCAGTAGTATCAGGGGTCAGAATCAGCCCCAGCATTTT. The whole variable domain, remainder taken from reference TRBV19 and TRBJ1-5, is DGGITQSPKYLFRKEGQNVTLSCEQNLNHDAMYWYRQDPGQGLRLIYYSQIVNDFQKGDIAEGYSVSREKKESFPLTVTSAQKNPTAFYLCASSIRGQNQPQHFGDGTRLSIL.

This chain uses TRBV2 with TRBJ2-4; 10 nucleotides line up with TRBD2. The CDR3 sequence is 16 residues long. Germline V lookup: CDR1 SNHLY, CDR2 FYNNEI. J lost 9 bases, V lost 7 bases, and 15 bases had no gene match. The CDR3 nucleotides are TGTGCCAGCACAATGGATTTACTAGCGGGAACGGTCATTCAGTACTTC. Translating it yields CASTMDLLAGTVIQYF.

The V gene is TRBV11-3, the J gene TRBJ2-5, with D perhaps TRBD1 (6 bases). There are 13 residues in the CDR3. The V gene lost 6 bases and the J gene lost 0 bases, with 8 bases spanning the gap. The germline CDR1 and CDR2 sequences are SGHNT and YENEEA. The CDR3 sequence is CASSRQDQETQYF. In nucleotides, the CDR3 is TGTGCCAGCAGTAGACAGGACCAAGAGACCCAGTACTTC.

The CDR3 loop is CASRDLKSGELFF. CDR3 sequence (DNA): TGTGCCAGCAGGGACCTAAAGTCCGGGGAGCTGTTTTTT. The chain uses TRBV11-2 and TRBJ2-2; D gene ambiguous. V was shortened by 6 bases and J by 6 bases, with 11 bases between the two germline ends. From germline, CDR1 is SGHAT and CDR2 FQNNGV. This CDR3 spans 13 amino acids.

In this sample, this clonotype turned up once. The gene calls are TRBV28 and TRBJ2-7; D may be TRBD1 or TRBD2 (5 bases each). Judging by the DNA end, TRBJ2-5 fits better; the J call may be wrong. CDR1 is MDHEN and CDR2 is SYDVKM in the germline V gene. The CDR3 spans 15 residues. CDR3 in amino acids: CASSLGDRLQRTQYF. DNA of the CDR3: TGTGCCAGCAGTTTAGGGGACCGCTTACAAAGGACCCAGTACTTC.

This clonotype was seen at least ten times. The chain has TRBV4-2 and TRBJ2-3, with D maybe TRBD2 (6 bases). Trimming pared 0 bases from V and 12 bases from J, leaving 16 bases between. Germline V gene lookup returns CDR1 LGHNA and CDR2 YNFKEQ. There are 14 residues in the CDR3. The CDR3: CASSQDLGASVQYF. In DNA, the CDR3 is TGTGCCAGCAGCCAAGATCTTGGGGCTAGCGTCCAGTATTTT.

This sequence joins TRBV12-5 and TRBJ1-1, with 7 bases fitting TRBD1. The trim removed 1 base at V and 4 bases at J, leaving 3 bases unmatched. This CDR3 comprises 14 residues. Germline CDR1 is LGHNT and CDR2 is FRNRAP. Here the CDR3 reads CASGLGQGGTEAFF. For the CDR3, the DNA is TGTGCTAGTGGTTTGGGACAGGGAGGCACTGAAGCTTTCTTT.

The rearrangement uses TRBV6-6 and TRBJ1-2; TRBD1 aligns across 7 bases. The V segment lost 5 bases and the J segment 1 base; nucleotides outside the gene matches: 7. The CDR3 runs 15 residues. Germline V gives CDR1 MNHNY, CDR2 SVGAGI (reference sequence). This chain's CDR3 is CASSEDRSLNYGYTF. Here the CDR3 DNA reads TGTGCCAGCAGTGAGGACAGGTCCCTTAACTATGGCTACACCTTC.

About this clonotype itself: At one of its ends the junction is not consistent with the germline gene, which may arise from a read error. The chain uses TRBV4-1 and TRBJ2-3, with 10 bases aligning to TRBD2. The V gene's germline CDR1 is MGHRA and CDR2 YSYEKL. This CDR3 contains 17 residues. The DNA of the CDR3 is TGCACCAGCAGCCAAACCCAACTAGCGGGGTTCACAGATACGCAGTATTTT. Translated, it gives CTSSQTQLAGFTDTQYF.

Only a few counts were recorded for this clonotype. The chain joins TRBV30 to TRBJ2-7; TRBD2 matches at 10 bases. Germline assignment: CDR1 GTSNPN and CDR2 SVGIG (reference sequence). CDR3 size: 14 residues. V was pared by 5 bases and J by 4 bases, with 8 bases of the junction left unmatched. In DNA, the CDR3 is TGTGCCTGGGTATCAGCGGGGGGGCGATACGAGCAGTACTTC. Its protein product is CAWVSAGGRYEQYF.